This T cell receptor beta chain was captured in a study of patients and donors after allogeneic stem cell transplantation. TCRdb ran MiXCR on the RT-PCR reads and lists one entry per CDR3 protein. Seen here are about 90,000 distinct CDR3 sequences, roughly 52% observed once, and the top ten hold approximately 66%. The CDR3 runs 15 residues. V lost 7 bases and J lost 5; bases outside the gene matches: 13. The source material was blood, either unsorted or a sorted T cell fraction (not recorded which). V usage is TRBV12-3 or TRBV12-4 and J usage is TRBJ1-2; 7 positions agree with TRBD1. The TCR was taken from a human donor who was either an allogeneic HSCT recipient or a stem cell or donor lymphocyte infusion donor (not recorded which). It is not recorded whose cells these are; they may come from a transplant donor. DNA of the CDR3: TGTGCCAGCACCAACGACAGGGTCCGATGGTATGGCTACACCTTC. As protein: CASTNDRVRWYGYTF.